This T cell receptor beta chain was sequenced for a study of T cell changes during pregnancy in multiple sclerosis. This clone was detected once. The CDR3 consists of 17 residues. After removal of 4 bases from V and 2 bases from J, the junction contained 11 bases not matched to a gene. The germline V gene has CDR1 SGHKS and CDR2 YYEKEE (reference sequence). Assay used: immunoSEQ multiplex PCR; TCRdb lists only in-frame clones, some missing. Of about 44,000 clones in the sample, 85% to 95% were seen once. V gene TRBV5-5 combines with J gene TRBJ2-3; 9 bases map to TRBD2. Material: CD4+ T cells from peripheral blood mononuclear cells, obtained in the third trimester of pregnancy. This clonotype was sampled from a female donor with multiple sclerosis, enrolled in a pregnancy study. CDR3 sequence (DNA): TGTGCCAGCAGCCCGGGACGGGGACTAGCTACCACAGATACGCAGTATTTT. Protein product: CASSPGRGLATTDTQYF.